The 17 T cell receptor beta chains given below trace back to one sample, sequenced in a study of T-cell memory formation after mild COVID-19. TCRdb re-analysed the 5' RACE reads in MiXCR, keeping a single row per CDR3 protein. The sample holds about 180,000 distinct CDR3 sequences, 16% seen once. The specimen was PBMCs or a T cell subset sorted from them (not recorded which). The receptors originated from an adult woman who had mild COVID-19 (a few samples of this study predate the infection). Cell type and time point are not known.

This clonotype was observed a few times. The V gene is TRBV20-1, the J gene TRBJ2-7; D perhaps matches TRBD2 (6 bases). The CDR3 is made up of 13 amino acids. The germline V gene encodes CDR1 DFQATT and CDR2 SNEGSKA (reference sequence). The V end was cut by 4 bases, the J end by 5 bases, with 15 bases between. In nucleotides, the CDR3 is TGCAGTGCTAAAGAACGGGAGCCACACGAGCAGTACTTC. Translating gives CSAKEREPHEQYF.

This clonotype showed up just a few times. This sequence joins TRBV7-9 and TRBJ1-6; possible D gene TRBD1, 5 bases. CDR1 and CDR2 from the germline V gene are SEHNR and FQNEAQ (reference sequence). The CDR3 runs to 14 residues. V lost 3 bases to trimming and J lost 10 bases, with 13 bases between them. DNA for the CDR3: TGTGCCAGCAGCTTCTCGGGGGGTCAATCACCCCTCCACTTT. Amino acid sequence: CASSFSGGQSPLHF. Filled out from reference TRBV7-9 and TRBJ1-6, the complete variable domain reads DTGVSQNPRHKITKRGQNVTFRCDPISEHNRLYWYRQTLGQGPEFLTYFQNEAQLEKSRLLSDRFSAERPKGSFSTLEIQRTEQGDSAMYLCASSFSGGQSPLHFGNGTRLTVT.

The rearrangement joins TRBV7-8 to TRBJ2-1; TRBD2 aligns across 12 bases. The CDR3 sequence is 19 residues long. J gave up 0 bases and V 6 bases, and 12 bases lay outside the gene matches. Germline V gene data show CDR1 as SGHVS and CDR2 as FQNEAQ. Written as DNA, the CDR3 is TGTGCCAGCAGACCAGGACTAGCGGGGTCCCCTACCTCCTACAATGAGCAGTTCTTC. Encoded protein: CASRPGLAGSPTSYNEQFF.

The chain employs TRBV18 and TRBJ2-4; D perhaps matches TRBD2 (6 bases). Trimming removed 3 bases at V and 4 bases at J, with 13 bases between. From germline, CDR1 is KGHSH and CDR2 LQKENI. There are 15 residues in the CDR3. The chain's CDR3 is CASSPTGAGKNIQYF. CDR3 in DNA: TGTGCCAGCTCACCCACCGGGGCGGGAAAAAACATTCAGTACTTC.

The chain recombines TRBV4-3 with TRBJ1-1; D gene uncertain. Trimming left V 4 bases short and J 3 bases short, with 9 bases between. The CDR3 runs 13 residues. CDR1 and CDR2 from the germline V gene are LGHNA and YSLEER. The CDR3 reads CASSPAWDTEAFF. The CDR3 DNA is TGCGCCAGCAGCCCAGCTTGGGACACTGAAGCTTTCTTT.

The CDR3 loop is CASRTQRELRQREQFF. CDR3 coding DNA: TGTGCCAGCAGAACACAGCGGGAGCTCCGGCAACGTGAGCAGTTCTTC. The chain carries TRBV2 and TRBJ2-1; TRBD2 agrees at 8 bases. The CDR3 runs to 16 residues. CDR1 and CDR2 (germline): SNHLY, FYNNEI. V gave up 6 bases and J gave up 9 bases; unmatched junction bases: 16.

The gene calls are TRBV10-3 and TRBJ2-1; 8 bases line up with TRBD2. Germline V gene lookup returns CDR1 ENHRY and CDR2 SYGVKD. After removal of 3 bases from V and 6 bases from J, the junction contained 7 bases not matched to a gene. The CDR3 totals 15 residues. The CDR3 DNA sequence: TGTGCCATCAGTGACCCGGGACTAGACCTCAATGAGCAGTTCTTC. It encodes CAISDPGLDLNEQFF.

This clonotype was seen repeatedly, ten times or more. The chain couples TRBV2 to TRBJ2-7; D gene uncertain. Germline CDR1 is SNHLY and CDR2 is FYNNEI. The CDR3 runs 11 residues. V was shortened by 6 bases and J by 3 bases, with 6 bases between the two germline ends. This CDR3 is CASSANYEQYF. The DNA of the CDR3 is TGTGCCAGCAGCGCCAACTACGAGCAGTACTTC.

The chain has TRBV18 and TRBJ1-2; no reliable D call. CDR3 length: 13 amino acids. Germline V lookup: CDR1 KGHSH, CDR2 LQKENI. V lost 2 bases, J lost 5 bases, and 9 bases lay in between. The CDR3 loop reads CASSPEERYGYTF. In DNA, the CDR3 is TGTGCCAGCTCACCAGAGGAGCGGTATGGCTACACCTTC.

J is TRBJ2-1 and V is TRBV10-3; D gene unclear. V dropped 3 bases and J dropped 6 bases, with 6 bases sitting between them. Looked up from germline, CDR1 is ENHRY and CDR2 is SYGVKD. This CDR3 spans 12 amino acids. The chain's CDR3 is CAISDVSNEQFF. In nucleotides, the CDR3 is TGTGCCATCAGTGATGTAAGCAATGAGCAGTTCTTC.

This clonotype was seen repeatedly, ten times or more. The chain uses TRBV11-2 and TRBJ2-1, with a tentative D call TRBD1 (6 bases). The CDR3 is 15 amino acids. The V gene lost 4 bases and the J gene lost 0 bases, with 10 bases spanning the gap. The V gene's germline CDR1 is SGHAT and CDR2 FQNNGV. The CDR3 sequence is CASSSTGSSYNEQFF. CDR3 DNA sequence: TGTGCCAGCAGCTCTACAGGGAGCTCCTACAATGAGCAGTTCTTC.

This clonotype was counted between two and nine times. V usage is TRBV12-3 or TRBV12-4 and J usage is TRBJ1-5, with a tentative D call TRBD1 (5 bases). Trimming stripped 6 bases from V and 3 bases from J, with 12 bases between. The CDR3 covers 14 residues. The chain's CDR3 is CASRAQGYNQPQHF. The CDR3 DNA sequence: TGTGCCAGCAGAGCTCAGGGATACAATCAGCCCCAGCATTTT.

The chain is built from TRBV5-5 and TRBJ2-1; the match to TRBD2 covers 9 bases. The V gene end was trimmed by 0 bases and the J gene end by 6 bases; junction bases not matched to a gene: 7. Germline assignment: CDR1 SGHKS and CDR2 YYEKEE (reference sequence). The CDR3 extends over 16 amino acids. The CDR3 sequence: CASSLGSGSYGNEQFF. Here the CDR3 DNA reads TGTGCCAGCAGCTTGGGTAGCGGGAGCTATGGCAATGAGCAGTTCTTC.

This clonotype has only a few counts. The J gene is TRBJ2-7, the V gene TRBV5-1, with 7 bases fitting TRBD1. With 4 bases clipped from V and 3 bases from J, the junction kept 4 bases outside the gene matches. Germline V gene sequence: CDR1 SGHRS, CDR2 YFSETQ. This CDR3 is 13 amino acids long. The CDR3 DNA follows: TGCGCCAGCAGCCCGACAGGGAACTACGAGCAGTACTTC. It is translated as CASSPTGNYEQYF.

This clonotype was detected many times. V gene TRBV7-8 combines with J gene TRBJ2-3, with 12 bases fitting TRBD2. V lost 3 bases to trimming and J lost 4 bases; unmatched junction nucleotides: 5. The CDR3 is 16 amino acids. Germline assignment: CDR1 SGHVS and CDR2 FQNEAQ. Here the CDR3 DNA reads TGTGCCAGCAGCTTTACTAGCGGGGGGAGTGCAGATACGCAGTATTTT. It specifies CASSFTSGGSADTQYF.

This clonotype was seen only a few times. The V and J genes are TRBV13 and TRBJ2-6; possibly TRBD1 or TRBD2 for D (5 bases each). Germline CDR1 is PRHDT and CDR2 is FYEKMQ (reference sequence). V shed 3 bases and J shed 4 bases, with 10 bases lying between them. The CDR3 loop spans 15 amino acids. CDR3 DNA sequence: TGTGCCAGCAGCTTCGGGGCGCTGGGGGCCAACGTCCTGACTTTC. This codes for CASSFGALGANVLTF.

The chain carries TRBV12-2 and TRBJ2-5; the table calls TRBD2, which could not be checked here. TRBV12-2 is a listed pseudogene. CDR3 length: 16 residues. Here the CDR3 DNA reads TGTGCAAGTCGCTTCAACCGGGACTTCGAGGGGGAGACCCAGTACTTC. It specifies CASRFNRDFEGETQYF.